This T cell receptor (beta chain) was sequenced for a study of T cells in Graves' hyperthyroidism and ophthalmopathy. Study information: Prior to any treatment, at the point of initial diagnosis, peripheral blood was collected.

General observations from the study: Ophthalmopathy and stable hyperthyroidism were told apart by a 13 V-J model.

This clonotype was recorded at least ten times. Its antigen remains unidentified. Amplified regions were TCR beta CDR3 sequences from RNA transcripts. First-round RT-PCR of the TCR CDR3 relied on the HTBI primer set. Via MiXCR, TCRdb re-called the multiplex PCR reads, giving one row per CDR3 protein. The sample includes about 480,000 distinct CDR3 sequences, less than 25% of them seen just once. V lost 8 bases and J lost 0, with 14 bases in between. Looked up from germline, CDR1 is MNHNS and CDR2 is SASEGT. The CDR3 is 15 amino acids. J is TRBJ1-5 and V is TRBV6-1, with D perhaps TRBD1 (5 bases). Sequencing was done on a sample of blood. The receptor was derived from a woman between 25 and 40 years old with Graves' ophthalmopathy. The CDR3 sequence: CASEVGQYSNQPQHF. CDR3 DNA: TGTGCCAGCGAAGTGGGGCAGTATAGCAATCAGCCCCAGCATTTT.